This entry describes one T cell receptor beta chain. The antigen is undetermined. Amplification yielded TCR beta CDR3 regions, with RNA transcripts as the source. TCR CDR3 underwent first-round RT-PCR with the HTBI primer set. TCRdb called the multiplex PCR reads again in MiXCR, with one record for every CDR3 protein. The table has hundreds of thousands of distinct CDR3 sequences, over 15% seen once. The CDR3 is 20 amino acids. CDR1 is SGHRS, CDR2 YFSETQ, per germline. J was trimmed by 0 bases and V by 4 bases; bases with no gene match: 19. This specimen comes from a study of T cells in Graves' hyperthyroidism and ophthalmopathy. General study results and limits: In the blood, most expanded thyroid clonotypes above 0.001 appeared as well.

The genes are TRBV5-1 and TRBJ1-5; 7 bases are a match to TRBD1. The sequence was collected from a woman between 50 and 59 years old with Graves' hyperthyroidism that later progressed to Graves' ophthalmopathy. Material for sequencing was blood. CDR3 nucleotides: TGCGCCAGCAGCGCCGCCGACAGGGTTTCCAGGGGGGATAGCAATCAGCCCCAGCATTTT. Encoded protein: CASSAADRVSRGDSNQPQHF.